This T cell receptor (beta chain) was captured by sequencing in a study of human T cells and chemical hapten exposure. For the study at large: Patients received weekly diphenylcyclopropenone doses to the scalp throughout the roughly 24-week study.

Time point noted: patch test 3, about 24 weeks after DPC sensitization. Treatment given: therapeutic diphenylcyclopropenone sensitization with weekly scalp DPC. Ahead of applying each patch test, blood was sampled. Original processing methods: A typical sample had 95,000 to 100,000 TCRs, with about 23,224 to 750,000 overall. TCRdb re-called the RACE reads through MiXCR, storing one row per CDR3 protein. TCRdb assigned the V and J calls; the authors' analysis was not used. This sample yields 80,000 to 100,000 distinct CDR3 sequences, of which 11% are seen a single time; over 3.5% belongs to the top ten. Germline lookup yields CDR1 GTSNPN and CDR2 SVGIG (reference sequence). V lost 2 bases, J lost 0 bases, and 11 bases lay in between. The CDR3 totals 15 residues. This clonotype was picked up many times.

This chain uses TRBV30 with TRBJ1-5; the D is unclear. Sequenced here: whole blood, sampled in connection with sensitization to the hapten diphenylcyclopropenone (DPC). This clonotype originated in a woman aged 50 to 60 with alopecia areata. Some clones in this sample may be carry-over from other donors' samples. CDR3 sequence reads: CAWSLHSGSNQPQHF. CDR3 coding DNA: TGTGCCTGGAGTCTGCACAGCGGTAGCAATCAGCCCCAGCATTTT.